This is a list of T cell receptor beta chains from one sample in a study of T cells of healthy individuals. TCRdb used MiXCR to reprocess the 5' RACE reads, holding one entry per CDR3 protein. The data show approximately 89,000 distinct CDR3 sequences, about 5% seen once. These receptors all stem from a female donor in good health. Each CDR3 is given with its conserved first and last residue. D genes are given only for firm matches. Only part of the rows carry a size: once, few, many, or a class if the clone is expanded.

TRBJ1-2 | TRBV4-2 | NA | few | CASSQDTGLPEYGYTF | TGTGCCAGCAGCCAAGATACAGGTCTTCCGGAGTATGGCTACACCTTC
TRBJ2-1 | TRBV6-2/TRBV6-3 | NA | many | CASTNADEQFF | TGTGCCAGCACCAACGCCGATGAGCAGTTCTTC
TRBJ1-1 | TRBV25-1 | NA | NA | CASSGSYQDTEAFF | TGTGCCAGCAGTGGTTCCTACCAGGACACTGAAGCTTTCTTT
TRBJ2-1 | TRBV19 | TRBD1 | few | CASKRDRGTNEQFF | TGTGCCAGTAAACGGGACAGGGGGACGAATGAGCAGTTCTTC
TRBJ1-3 | TRBV4-1 | NA | many | CASRLVPYSISGNTIYF | TGCGCCAGCAGACTGGTTCCGTACTCCATCTCTGGAAACACCATATATTTT
TRBJ2-1 | TRBV11-2 | TRBD2 | few | CASSLGPGGLNEQFF | TGTGCCAGCAGCTTAGGGCCGGGAGGGCTGAATGAGCAGTTCTTC
TRBJ2-5 | TRBV7-9 | NA | many | CASSLWRATQETQYF | TGTGCCAGCAGCTTATGGCGGGCTACCCAAGAGACCCAGTACTTC
TRBJ2-1 | TRBV27 | TRBD2 | many | CASSQSTSGRNEQFF | TGTGCCAGCAGCCAGTCTACTAGCGGGAGGAATGAGCAGTTCTTC
TRBJ2-5 | TRBV6-5 | TRBD2 | NA | CASSYSRAGGQETQYF | TGTGCCAGCAGTTACTCGAGAGCGGGGGGACAAGAGACCCAGTACTTC
TRBJ2-7 | TRBV13 | NA | many | CASSALPYEQYF | TGTGCCAGCAGCGCCCTTCCCTACGAGCAGTACTTC
TRBJ2-3 | TRBV4-3 | TRBD1 | many | CASSQSPGTARTDTQYF | TGCGCCAGCAGCCAGAGTCCCGGGACAGCTCGCACAGATACGCAGTATTTT
TRBJ2-1 | TRBV12-3/TRBV12-4 | TRBD2 | few | CASSPPRSSGRDNEQFF | TGTGCCAGCAGTCCACCCCGATCCAGCGGGAGGGACAATGAGCAGTTCTTC
TRBJ2-2 | TRBV7-2 | TRBD2 | many | CASSPSGAGELFF | TGTGCCAGCAGCCCTAGCGGCGCCGGGGAGCTGTTTTTT
TRBJ1-1 | TRBV27 | NA | NA | CASTERGVWGTEAFF | TGTGCCAGCACCGAACGGGGAGTCTGGGGCACTGAAGCTTTCTTT
TRBJ2-3 | TRBV4-1 | TRBD1 | once | CASSQDQRDRLRTDTQYF | TGCGCCAGCAGCCAAGATCAAAGGGACAGACTACGCACAGATACGCAGTATTTT
TRBJ2-7 | TRBV12-3/TRBV12-4 | NA | many | CASSLSGNREQYF | TGTGCCAGCAGTCTCTCAGGGAATCGCGAGCAGTACTTC
TRBJ1-2 | TRBV27 | TRBD1 | NA | CASRPRQGAGYTF | TGTGCCAGCAGACCCCGACAGGGTGCTGGCTACACCTTC
TRBJ1-6 | TRBV27 | NA | few | CASSYLAPQYNSPLHF | TGTGCCAGCAGTTATTTGGCGCCCCAGTATAATTCACCCCTCCACTTT
TRBJ2-7 | TRBV5-4 | NA | few | CASSLALGEQYF | TGTGCCAGCAGCTTAGCTCTGGGGGAGCAGTACTTC
TRBJ1-1 | TRBV29-1 | NA | few | CSVGGQNTEAFF | TGCAGCGTGGGGGGCCAGAACACTGAAGCTTTCTTT